What follows is one T cell receptor beta chain and its context. As yet, its antigen is unknown. The J segment lost 6 bases and the V segment lost 3 bases, leaving 10 bases of the junction unmatched. Germline CDR1 SGHAT, CDR2 FQNNGV. This CDR3 comprises 16 residues. The data were produced by immunoSEQ multiplex PCR, yet TCRdb's version contains in-frame clones alone and is incomplete. In the table there are about 2.1 million clones, around 93% of which are singletons. CD45RO-negative, CCR7-selected cells formed the naive CD8 fraction, which excluded terminally differentiated effector memory CD45RA+ cells. All donors were healthy HIV-negative adults lacking recent acute infections or vaccinations. The sample belongs to a study of shared clonotypes between healthy human individuals. Overall study: Per donor, three plates held CD4 naive cells, three held CD4 memory, two held CD8 naive and one held CD8 memory. Study findings and constraints: Generation probability values for non-shared clonotypes were lower than those for clonotypes shared by all four donors.

The chain combines TRBV11-2 with TRBJ1-4; 7 bases match TRBD1. This clonotype originated in a man aged 18 to 30 in good health. Some clones in this sample may be carry-over from other donors' samples. Specimen: naive CD8+ T cells from PBMCs. In DNA form, the CDR3 reads TGTGCCAGCAGCTTGATAAGACAGGGCCGGCATGAAAAACTGTTTTTT. Translation: CASSLIRQGRHEKLFF.